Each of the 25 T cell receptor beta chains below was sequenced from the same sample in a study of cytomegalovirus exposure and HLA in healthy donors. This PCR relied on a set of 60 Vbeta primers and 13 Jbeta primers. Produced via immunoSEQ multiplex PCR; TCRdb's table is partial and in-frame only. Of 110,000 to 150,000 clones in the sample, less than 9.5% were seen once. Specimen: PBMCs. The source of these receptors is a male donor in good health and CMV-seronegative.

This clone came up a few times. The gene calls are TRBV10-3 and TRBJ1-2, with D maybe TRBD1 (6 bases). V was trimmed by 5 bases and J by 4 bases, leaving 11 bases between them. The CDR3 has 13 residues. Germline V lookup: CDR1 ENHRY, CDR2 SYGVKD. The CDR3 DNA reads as TGTGCCATCAGTTACAGGGACGGCTATGGCTACACCTTC. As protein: CAISYRDGYGYTF.

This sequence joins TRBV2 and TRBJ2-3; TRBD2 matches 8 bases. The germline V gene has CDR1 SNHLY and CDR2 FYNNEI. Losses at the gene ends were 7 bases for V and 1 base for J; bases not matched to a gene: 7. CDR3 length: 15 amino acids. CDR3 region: CASIEGRGGTDTQYF. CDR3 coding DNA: TGTGCCAGCATAGAGGGGCGGGGGGGCACAGATACGCAGTATTTT.

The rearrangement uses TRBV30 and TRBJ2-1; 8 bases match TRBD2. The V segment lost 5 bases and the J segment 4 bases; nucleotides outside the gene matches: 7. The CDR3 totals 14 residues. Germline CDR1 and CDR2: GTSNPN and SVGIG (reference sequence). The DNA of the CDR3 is TGTGCCTGGGGAGGACTAGCAGATTACAATGAGCAGTTCTTC. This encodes CAWGGLADYNEQFF.

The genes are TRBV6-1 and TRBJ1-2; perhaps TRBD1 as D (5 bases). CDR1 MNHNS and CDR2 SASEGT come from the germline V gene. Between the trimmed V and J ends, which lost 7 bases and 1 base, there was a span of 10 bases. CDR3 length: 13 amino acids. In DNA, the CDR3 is TGTGCCAGCAAACTGGACATTAACTATGGCTACACCTTC. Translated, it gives CASKLDINYGYTF.

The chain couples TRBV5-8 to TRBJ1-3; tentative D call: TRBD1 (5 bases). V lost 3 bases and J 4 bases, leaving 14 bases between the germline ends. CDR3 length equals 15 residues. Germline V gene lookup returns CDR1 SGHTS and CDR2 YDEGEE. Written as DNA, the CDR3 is TGTGCCAGCAGCTCAGCAGGGTATTCAGGAAACACCATATATTTT. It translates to CASSSAGYSGNTIYF.

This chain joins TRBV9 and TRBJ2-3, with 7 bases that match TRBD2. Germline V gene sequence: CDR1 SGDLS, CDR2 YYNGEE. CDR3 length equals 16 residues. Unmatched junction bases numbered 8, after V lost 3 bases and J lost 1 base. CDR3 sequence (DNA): TGTGCCAGCAGCGATACTAGCGAGGCCCGCACAGATACGCAGTATTTT. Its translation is CASSDTSEARTDTQYF.

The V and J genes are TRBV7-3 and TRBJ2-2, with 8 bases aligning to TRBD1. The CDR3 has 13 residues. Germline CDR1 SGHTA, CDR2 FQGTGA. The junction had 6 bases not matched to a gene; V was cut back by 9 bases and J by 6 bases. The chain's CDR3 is CASRQGRSGELFF. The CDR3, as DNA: TGTGCCAGTCGACAGGGGAGGTCCGGGGAGCTGTTTTTT.

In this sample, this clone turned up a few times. The CDR3 is CASSFSGTNYGYTF. In DNA, the CDR3 is TGTGCCAGCAGTTTTAGCGGTACTAACTATGGCTACACCTTC. The gene calls are TRBV27 and TRBJ1-2; no definite D call. The CDR3 loop spans 14 amino acids. V dropped 3 bases and J dropped 0 bases, with 8 bases sitting between them. Germline-derived CDR1 and CDR2 are MNHEY and SMNVEV (reference sequence).

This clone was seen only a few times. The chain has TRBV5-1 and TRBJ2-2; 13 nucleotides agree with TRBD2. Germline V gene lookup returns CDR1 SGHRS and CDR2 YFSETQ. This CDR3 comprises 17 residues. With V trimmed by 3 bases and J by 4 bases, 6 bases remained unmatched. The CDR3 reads CASSWETSGGTTGELFF. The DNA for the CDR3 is TGCGCCAGCAGCTGGGAGACTAGCGGGGGGACCACCGGGGAGCTGTTTTTT.

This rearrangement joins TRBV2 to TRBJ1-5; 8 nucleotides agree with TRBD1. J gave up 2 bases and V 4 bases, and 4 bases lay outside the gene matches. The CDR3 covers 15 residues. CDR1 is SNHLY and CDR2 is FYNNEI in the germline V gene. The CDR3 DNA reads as TGTGCCAGCAGTGTGGGACAGGCTGGCAATCAGCCCCAGCATTTT. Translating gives CASSVGQAGNQPQHF.

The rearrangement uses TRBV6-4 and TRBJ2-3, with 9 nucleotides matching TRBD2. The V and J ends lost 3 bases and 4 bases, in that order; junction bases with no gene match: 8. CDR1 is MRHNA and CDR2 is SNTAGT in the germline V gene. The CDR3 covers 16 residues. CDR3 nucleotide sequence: TGTGCCAGCAGTGAGGCGGCGGGAGGGAGCGCAGATACGCAGTATTTT. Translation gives CASSEAAGGSADTQYF.

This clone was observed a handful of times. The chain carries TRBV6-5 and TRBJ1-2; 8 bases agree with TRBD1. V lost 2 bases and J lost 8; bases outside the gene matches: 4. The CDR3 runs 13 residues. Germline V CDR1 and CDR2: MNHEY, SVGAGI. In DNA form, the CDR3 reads TGTGCCAGCAGTTACGGACAGGGCGGAGGCTACACCTTC. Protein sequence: CASSYGQGGGYTF.

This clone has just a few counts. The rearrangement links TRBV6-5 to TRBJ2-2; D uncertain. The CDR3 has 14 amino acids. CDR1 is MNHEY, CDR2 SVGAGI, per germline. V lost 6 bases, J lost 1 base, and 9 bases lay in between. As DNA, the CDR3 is TGTGCCAGCAGCTCCCTCGGGAACACCGGGGAGCTGTTTTTT. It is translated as CASSSLGNTGELFF.

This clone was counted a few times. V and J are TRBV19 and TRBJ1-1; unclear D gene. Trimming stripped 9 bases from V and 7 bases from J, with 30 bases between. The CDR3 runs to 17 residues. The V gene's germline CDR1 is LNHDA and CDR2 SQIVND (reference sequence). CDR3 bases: TGTGCCAGCACTCCCATATTCGGCTTCGACAAAGCGGGTGAAGCTTTCTTT. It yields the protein CASTPIFGFDKAGEAFF.

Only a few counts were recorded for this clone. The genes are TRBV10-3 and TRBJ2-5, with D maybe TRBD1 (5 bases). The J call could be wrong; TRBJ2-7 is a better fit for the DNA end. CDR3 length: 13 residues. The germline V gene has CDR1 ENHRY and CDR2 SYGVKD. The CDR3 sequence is CAISPGREYEQYF. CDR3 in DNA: TGTGCCATCTCTCCAGGGCGAGAGTACGAGCAGTACTTC.

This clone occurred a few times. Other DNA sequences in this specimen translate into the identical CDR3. The CDR3 protein is CASSIGGEETQYF. The CDR3 bases are TGTGCCAGTAGTATTGGAGGGGAAGAGACCCAGTACTTC. The rearrangement links TRBV19 to TRBJ2-5; possibly TRBD2 for D (6 bases). CDR1 is LNHDA, CDR2 SQIVND, per germline (reference sequence). Trimming cost V 3 bases and J 3 bases, with 8 bases left between them. This CDR3 region has 13 residues.

The DNA for the CDR3 is TGTGCCAGCAGCTTAAATCCAGGGCTTAACTACAATGAGCAGTTCTTC. As protein: CASSLNPGLNYNEQFF. The chain recombines TRBV7-3 with TRBJ2-1; D possibly corresponds to TRBD1 (5 bases). Per the germline V gene, CDR1 is SGHTA and CDR2 is FQGTGA. This CDR3 has 16 residues. V lost 1 base and J 3 bases, leaving 13 bases between the germline ends.

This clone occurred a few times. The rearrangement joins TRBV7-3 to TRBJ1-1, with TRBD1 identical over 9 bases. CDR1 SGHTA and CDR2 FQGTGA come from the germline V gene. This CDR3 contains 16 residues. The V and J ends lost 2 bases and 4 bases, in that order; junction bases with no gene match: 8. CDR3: CASSLFAGTGSTEAFF. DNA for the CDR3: TGTGCCAGCAGCTTATTCGCCGGGACAGGGAGCACTGAAGCTTTCTTT.

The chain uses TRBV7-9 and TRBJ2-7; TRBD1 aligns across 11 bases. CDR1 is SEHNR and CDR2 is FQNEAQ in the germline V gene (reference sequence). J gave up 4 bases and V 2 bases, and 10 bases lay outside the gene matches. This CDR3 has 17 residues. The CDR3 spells CASSLSGGGQGGYEQYF. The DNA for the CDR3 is TGTGCCAGCAGCTTATCCGGTGGGGGACAGGGGGGTTACGAGCAGTACTTC.

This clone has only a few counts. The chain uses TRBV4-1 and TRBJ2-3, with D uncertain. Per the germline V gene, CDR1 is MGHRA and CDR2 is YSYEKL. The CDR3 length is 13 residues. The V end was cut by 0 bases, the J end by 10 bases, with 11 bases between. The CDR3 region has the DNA TGCGCCAGCAGCCAAGATTCGCTAAGAGCGCAGTATTTT. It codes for CASSQDSLRAQYF.

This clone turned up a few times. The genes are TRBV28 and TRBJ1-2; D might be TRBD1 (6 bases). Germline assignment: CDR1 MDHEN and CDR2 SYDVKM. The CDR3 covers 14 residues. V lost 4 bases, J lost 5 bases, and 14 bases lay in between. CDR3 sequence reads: CASSSPPGTYGYTF. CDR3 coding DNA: TGTGCCAGCAGTTCCCCCCCCGGGACATATGGCTACACCTTC.

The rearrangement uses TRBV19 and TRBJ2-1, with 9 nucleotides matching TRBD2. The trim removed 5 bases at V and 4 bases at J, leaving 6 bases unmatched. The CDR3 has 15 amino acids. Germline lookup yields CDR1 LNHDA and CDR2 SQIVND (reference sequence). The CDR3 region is CASSLRLAEYNEQFF. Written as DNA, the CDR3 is TGTGCCAGTAGTCTCCGACTAGCGGAGTACAATGAGCAGTTCTTC.

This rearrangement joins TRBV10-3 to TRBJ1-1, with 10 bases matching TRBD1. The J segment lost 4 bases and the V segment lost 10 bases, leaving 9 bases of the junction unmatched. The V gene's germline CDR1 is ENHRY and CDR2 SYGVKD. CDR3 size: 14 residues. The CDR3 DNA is TGTGCCACCAGACCGGGACAGGGGTTCACTGAAGCTTTCTTT. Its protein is CATRPGQGFTEAFF.

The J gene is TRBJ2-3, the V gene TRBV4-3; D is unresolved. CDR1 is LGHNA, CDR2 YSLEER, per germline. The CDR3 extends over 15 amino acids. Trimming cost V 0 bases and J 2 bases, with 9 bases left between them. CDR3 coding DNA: TGCGCCAGCAGCCAAGATAGGCTAGTCACAGATACGCAGTATTTT. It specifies CASSQDRLVTDTQYF.

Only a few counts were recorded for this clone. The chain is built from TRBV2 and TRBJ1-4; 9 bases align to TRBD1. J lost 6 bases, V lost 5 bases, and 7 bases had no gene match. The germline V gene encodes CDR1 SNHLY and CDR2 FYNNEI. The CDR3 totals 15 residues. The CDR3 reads CASSPSNRGHEKLFF. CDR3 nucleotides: TGTGCCAGCAGTCCCAGCAACAGGGGGCATGAAAAACTGTTTTTT.